This T cell receptor beta chain stems from a study of long-term antiretroviral therapy in people with HIV. Study-level background: By about a decade, the earliest samples predate the 2015 immediate-ART recommendation.

Study-wide points: Collection of the blood took place between about 2004 and 2018. The ART regimens in use then may have been less effective than current ones.

A note on this clone: Its antigen is currently unknown.

Donors each had at least one pre-ART PBMC sample and at least two post-ART ones. Treatment for all HIV-infected participants took place in the United States. Investigators performed immunoSEQ version v3.0 at survey level. Libraries were prepared by immunoSEQ multiplex PCR; TCRdb keeps only in-frame clonotypes and omits some of them. The sample has roughly 31,000 clones; approximately 91% are singletons. This CDR3 has 13 amino acids. CDR1 SGHKS and CDR2 YYEKEE come from the germline V gene (reference sequence). The ends lost 3 bases at V and 3 bases at J; junction bases unmatched: 1. The TCR sequence derives from a man aged 45 to 65 with HIV. The chain combines TRBV5-5 with TRBJ2-7, with 9 bases identical to TRBD1. The source was unsorted PBMCs, collected approximately 5 years before starting antiretroviral therapy. DNA of the CDR3: TGTGCCAGCAGCTCGGACAGGGGCTACGAGCAGTACTTC. This codes for CASSSDRGYEQYF. Complete variable domain (other parts from reference TRBV5-5 and TRBJ2-7): DAGVTQSPTHLIKTRGQQVTLRCSPISGHKSVSWYQQVLGQGPQFIFQYYEKEERGRGNFPDRFSARQFPNYSSELNVNALLLGDSALYLCASSSDRGYEQYFGPGTRLTVT.